Listed below are T cell receptor beta chains from one sample, sequenced in a study of blood T cell repertoires in COVID-19. TCRdb keeps only in-frame clones here, not all; method: immunoSEQ multiplex PCR. The sample yields about 110,000 clones, around 83% seen once. Sample: peripheral blood. These receptors were obtained from a woman between 65 and 79 years old with acute or convalescent COVID-19. Each CDR3 is given with its conserved first and last residue. The order of the fields is clone size, CDR3 length, D gene, V gene, J gene, CDR3 DNA, CDR3 protein. D genes are given only for firm matches. Clone size, where shown, is once, few, many, or a class for clones that have expanded.

-,17,TRBD2,TRBV13,TRBJ2-1,TGTGCCAGCAGCACCAACCCTAGCGGGAGGAGGCACAATGAGCAGTTCTTC,CASSTNPSGRRHNEQFF
once,18,TRBD1,TRBV6-2/TRBV6-3,TRBJ2-2,TGTGCCAGCAGTTCCCATCCTGGGACAGGAAACTTAACCGGGGAGCTGTTTTTT,CASSSHPGTGNLTGELFF
-,13,-,TRBV7-3,TRBJ2-5,TGTGCCAGCAGCCGACAGGTCCAAGAGACCCAGTACTTC,CASSRQVQETQYF
-,15,-,TRBV9,TRBJ2-3,TGTGCCAGCAGCGTAGACAGGGGGAGGGCAGATACGCAGTATTTT,CASSVDRGRADTQYF
-,13,-,TRBV10-1,TRBJ2-2,TGCGCCAGCAGCCTCCTAGCGACCGGGGAGCTGTTTTTT,CASSLLATGELFF
-,18,-,TRBV4-2,TRBJ2-5,TGTGCCAGCAGCCAAGGTGGGGGGGCAGTAATGCTCCAAGAGACCCAGTACTTC,CASSQGGGAVMLQETQYF
-,13,-,TRBV12-3/TRBV12-4,TRBJ2-7,TGTGCCAGCAGAGCCGGGGTGGGTTACGAGCAGTACTTC,CASRAGVGYEQYF
-,13,-,TRBV11-2,TRBJ2-2,TGTGCCAGCAGCTTAGGCGGGCTCGGGGAGCTGTTTTTT,CASSLGGLGELFF
-,14,TRBD1,TRBV20-1,TRBJ2-1,TGCAGTGCTAGTCGACAGGGGGCGCGTTCTGAGCAGTTCTTC,CSASRQGARSEQFF
-,13,-,TRBV24-1,TRBJ2-7,TGTGCCACCGAGTCGACCGGGGACTACGAGCAGTACTTC,CATESTGDYEQYF
-,15,TRBD1,TRBV7-9,TRBJ2-7,TGTGCCAGCAGCCTAGCAGGGGGCTTCTCCTACGAGCAGTACTTC,CASSLAGGFSYEQYF
-,14,-,TRBV6-1,TRBJ2-3,TGTGCCAGCAGCGAAGACTGGAGCACAGATACGCAGTATTTT,CASSEDWSTDTQYF
once,15,-,TRBV7-2,TRBJ2-2,TGTGCCAGCAGCTTAGTCGCCAGTTCTACCGGGGAGCTGTTTTTT,CASSLVASSTGELFF
-,13,-,TRBV7-7,TRBJ1-5,TGTGCTAGCAGCTTAAATCTCGGTCAGCCCCAGCATTTT,CASSLNLGQPQHF
-,18,-,TRBV7-2,TRBJ2-5,TGTGCCAGCAGCTTGGTCCCGACTACGAGCTGGGCCCAAGAGACCCTGTACTTC,CASSLVPTTSWAQETLYF
-,15,-,TRBV6-5,TRBJ2-2,TGTGCCAGCAGTTACGATACTAGTACCACCGGGGAGCTGTTTTTT,CASSYDTSTTGELFF
few,14,-,TRBV19,TRBJ1-2,TGTGCCAGTAGTATCTTGGCGGATCCCTATGGCTACACCTTC,CASSILADPYGYTF
-,15,-,TRBV9,TRBJ1-5,TGTGCCAGCAGCGTAGGGTCAGATAGCAATCAGCCCCAGCATTTT,CASSVGSDSNQPQHF
once,16,TRBD1,TRBV3-1/TRBV3-2,TRBJ1-5,TGTGCCAGCAGCCAAGGGACAGGGTTTGGTATGGGGCCCCAGCATTTT,CASSQGTGFGMGPQHF
-,18,-,TRBV6-1,TRBJ2-5,TGTGCCAGCAGTGAACAAGGAGGGTGGGGCAGCGCCTTCGTGACCCAGTACTTC,CASSEQGGWGSAFVTQYF
-,12,-,TRBV29-1,TRBJ1-2,TGCAGCGTCGAAGGGGGAGGGGGTGGCTACACCTTC,CSVEGGGGGYTF
-,15,TRBD1,TRBV28,TRBJ2-5,TGTGCCAGCAGTTTTGGGACAGGGGTTGGCGAGACCCAGTACTTC,CASSFGTGVGETQYF
-,15,TRBD2,TRBV6-5,TRBJ2-1,TGTGCCAGCAGCTCTGCCGGGACTATACAATATGAGCAGTTCTTC,CASSSAGTIQYEQFF
-,15,TRBD2,TRBV28,TRBJ2-1,TGTGCCAGCAGCATGCGGGGGAGCTCCTACAATGAGCAGTTCTTC,CASSMRGSSYNEQFF
-,17,TRBD2,TRBV9,TRBJ2-7,TGTGCCAGCAGCGTAGGGACTAGCGGGAGTTCCTCCCACGAGCAGTACTTC,CASSVGTSGSSSHEQYF
-,22,TRBD2,TRBV4-1,TRBJ2-1,TGCGCCAGCAGCCCACTGACATTAGGGACTAGCGGGAGATCGATATATGTTAGTGAGCAGTTCTTC,CASSPLTLGTSGRSIYVSEQFF
-,15,-,TRBV28,TRBJ1-1,TGTGCCAGCAGTTTAATCGGCAGGGTAGGCACTGAAGCTTTCTTT,CASSLIGRVGTEAFF
-,14,-,TRBV5-1,TRBJ2-1,TGCGCCAGCAGCTTGCGTGGAGGCCTCCTCGGGCAGTTCTTC,CASSLRGGLLGQFF
-,12,-,TRBV7-8,TRBJ1-2,TGTGCCAGCAGTTTATCGGAGAGTGGCTACACCTTC,CASSLSESGYTF
-,14,-,TRBV19,TRBJ1-1,TGTGCCAGACCCCGATTCGACCGAGGGACTGAAGCTTTCTTT,CARPRFDRGTEAFF
few,17,TRBD1,TRBV5-4,TRBJ1-6,TGTGCCAGCAGCTTGGTCGGGGCAGGGGGACGTAGTTCACCCCTCCACTTT,CASSLVGAGGRSSPLHF
-,14,TRBD1,TRBV7-9,TRBJ1-2,TGTGCCAGCAGCGCGGGACAGGGAGTCTATGGCTACACCTTC,CASSAGQGVYGYTF
-,16,TRBD1,TRBV28,TRBJ1-5,TGTGCCAGCAGTTCCGTATCCGGACAGGGTGTTCAGCCCCAGCATTTT,CASSSVSGQGVQPQHF
-,17,TRBD1,TRBV3-1/TRBV3-2,TRBJ1-2,TGTGCCAGCAGCCAACTTGCCCCGACAGGGGGGGGCTATGGCTACACCTTC,CASSQLAPTGGGYGYTF
-,15,-,TRBV5-1,TRBJ1-2,TGCGCCAGCAGCTCTACAGGGTTCCCTAACTATGGCTACACCTTC,CASSSTGFPNYGYTF
-,13,TRBD1,TRBV19,TRBJ1-5,TGTGCCAGTTCAGACAGGGTTAATCAGCCCCAGCATTTT,CASSDRVNQPQHF
-,16,-,TRBV28,TRBJ2-3,TGTGCCAGCATCCCCCCCGGGGATAGCGGCACAGATACGCAGTATTTT,CASIPPGDSGTDTQYF
-,18,TRBD2,TRBV5-4,TRBJ2-3,TGTGCCAGCAGCTTGGCGTGGACTAGCGGGGGGCCGGCAGATACGCAGTATTTT,CASSLAWTSGGPADTQYF
few,16,-,TRBV7-9,TRBJ1-3,TGTGCCAGCAGCTTAGGGGCGGGGGTTGACGGAAACACCATATATTTT,CASSLGAGVDGNTIYF
-,18,TRBD2,TRBV14,TRBJ2-1,TGTGCCAGCAGCCAGAGGTCGGGAGGGATTTGGGTCTACAATGAGCAGTTCTTC,CASSQRSGGIWVYNEQFF
-,15,TRBD2,TRBV29-1,TRBJ2-3,TGCAGCATAACTAGCGGGAGGGCCGGGACAGATACGCAGTATTTT,CSITSGRAGTDTQYF
-,14,-,TRBV11-1,TRBJ2-5,TGTGCCAGCAGCTTAACGCAGGGGCTTGTGACCCAGTACTTC,CASSLTQGLVTQYF
-,16,-,TRBV18,TRBJ1-5,TGTGCCAGCTCACCAGGGTCAGGGGCGCAAGGTCAGCCCCAGCATTTT,CASSPGSGAQGQPQHF
-,18,TRBD2,TRBV5-1,TRBJ2-2,TGCGCCCGCAGCGCCGGACTCGCGGGGGGGCAGGTCACCGGGGAGCTGTTTTTT,CARSAGLAGGQVTGELFF
-,14,TRBD1,TRBV19,TRBJ1-6,TGTGCCAGTACAGTTGCCGCCCAGGGGGGACCCCTCCACTTT,CASTVAAQGGPLHF
few,14,-,TRBV3-1/TRBV3-2,TRBJ1-2,TGTGCCAGCAGCCAGCAGCAGGGTTCTAGTGGCTACACCTTC,CASSQQQGSSGYTF
-,16,-,TRBV5-3,TRBJ1-3,TGTGCCAGAAGCTTGGAACCCAGGGCAACTGGAAACACCATATATTTT,CARSLEPRATGNTIYF
-,13,TRBD2,TRBV12-3/TRBV12-4,TRBJ2-1,TGTGCCAGCAGTCTCAGCGGGGGTTTTGAGCAGTTCTTC,CASSLSGGFEQFF
once,15,-,TRBV10-1,TRBJ1-2,TGCGCCAGCAGTGGGCGGGGTCTGAGTAACTATGGCTACACCTTC,CASSGRGLSNYGYTF
-,13,-,TRBV29-1,TRBJ2-1,TGCAGCGTCGCCTCCGACTTAGGCAATGAGCAGTTCTTC,CSVASDLGNEQFF
-,16,-,TRBV4-2,TRBJ2-1,TGTGCCAGCAGCTCCAGGGCGGGGGCAGGAGGGAATGAGCAGTTCTTC,CASSSRAGAGGNEQFF
-,12,TRBD1,TRBV5-1,TRBJ1-2,TGCGCCAGCAGCTCCCAGGGGGCGGGCTACACCTTC,CASSSQGAGYTF
-,13,-,TRBV12-2,TRBJ1-2,TGTGCAAGTCGCTTCCTACGGGGGGACGGCTACACCTTC,CASRFLRGDGYTF
-,14,TRBD1,TRBV3-1/TRBV3-2,TRBJ1-1,TGTGCCAGCAGCCACGGGACAGGGGTAACTGAAGCTTTCTTT,CASSHGTGVTEAFF
few,13,-,TRBV7-3,TRBJ2-2,TGTGCCAGTAGCCGCCAGGAGGCCGGGGAGCTGTTTTTT,CASSRQEAGELFF
-,11,-,TRBV7-2,TRBJ2-3,TGTGCCAGCAGCTTAATGGCTACGCAGTATTTT,CASSLMATQYF
-,17,-,TRBV6-1,TRBJ2-2,TGTGCCAGCAGTGAAGAAATTCAGGGGCGATTCCCCGGGGAGCTGTTTTTT,CASSEEIQGRFPGELFF
-,15,-,TRBV6-5,TRBJ2-3,TGTGCCAGCAGTTATTTCCTCGGAGATACAGATACGCAGTATTTT,CASSYFLGDTDTQYF